A single sample gave rise to the 24 T cell receptor beta chains below, sequenced in a study of OX40 agonist ivuxolimab in advanced cancers. Libraries were prepared by immunoSEQ multiplex PCR; TCRdb keeps only in-frame clonotypes and omits some of them. Found here are tens of thousands of clones, about 74% of them singletons; the top ten hold around 2.5%. This material consisted of CD4+ or CD8+ T cells sorted from blood, taken in a trial of the OX40 agonist ivuxolimab. Source of these receptors: an adult with an advanced solid tumor such as melanoma, head and neck, liver or kidney cancer.

J is TRBJ1-2 and V is TRBV4-2, with a possible D match to TRBD1 (5 bases). CDR3 length equals 14 residues. V shed 8 bases and J shed 2 bases, with 15 bases lying between them. The V gene's germline CDR1 is LGHNA and CDR2 YNFKEQ. CDR3 region: CASSRAGTNYGYTF. The CDR3, as DNA: TGTGCCAGCTCGAGGGCAGGGACCAACTATGGCTACACCTTC.

Regarding this clone: Since a much larger clone is just one base distant, this may be a read error. This sample also contains other DNA sequences that code for the same CDR3. V gene TRBV5-1 combines with J gene TRBJ1-4, with TRBD1 matching 8 bases. The CDR3 loop spans 13 amino acids. The germline CDR1 and CDR2 sequences are SGHRS and YFSETQ. CDR3 nucleotide sequence: TGTGCCAGCAGCTTGTGGACAGGGGAAAAACTGTTTTTT. It yields the protein CASSLWTGEKLFF.

V and J are TRBV29-1 and TRBJ1-1; no clear D. CDR1 and CDR2 (germline): SQVTM, ANQGSEA. There are 13 residues in the CDR3. V was cut by 6 bases and J by 0 bases, with 11 bases left in between. CDR3 sequence (DNA): TGCAGCGTAGTTACTTCGGTGAACACTGAAGCTTTCTTT. Translating it yields CSVVTSVNTEAFF.

Here the CDR3 reads CASKLGRGQRYNEQFF. Here the CDR3 DNA reads TGTGCCAGCAAACTCGGCCGGGGACAGCGATACAATGAGCAGTTCTTC. The V call is TRBV28, the J call TRBJ2-1; 7 bases match TRBD1. The CDR3 spans 16 residues. Germline CDR1 is MDHEN and CDR2 is SYDVKM. The trim removed 7 bases at V and 4 bases at J, leaving 13 bases unmatched.

The chain recombines TRBV7-2 with TRBJ2-7; D may be TRBD1 (6 bases). This CDR3 comprises 15 residues. V was cut by 5 bases and J by 2 bases, with 16 bases left in between. The germline gives CDR1 SGHTA, CDR2 FQGNSA. Here the CDR3 DNA reads TGTGCCAGCAGCGCATCCGGGACACCGACCTACGAGCAGTACTTC. Amino acid sequence: CASSASGTPTYEQYF.

The rearrangement links TRBV9 to TRBJ1-1, with TRBD1 as a possible D gene (5 bases). Germline CDR1 and CDR2: SGDLS and YYNGEE. V lost 2 bases, J lost 1 base, and 12 bases lay in between. CDR3 length: 15 residues. DNA of the CDR3: TGTGCCAGCAGCGTGCAGGGTTCGGGGAACACTGAAGCTTTCTTT. Protein: CASSVQGSGNTEAFF.

The chain recombines TRBV19 with TRBJ2-2; TRBD2 aligns across 10 bases. The germline V gene has CDR1 LNHDA and CDR2 SQIVND (reference sequence). V dropped 10 bases and J dropped 2; count of bases not matched to a gene: 16. The CDR3 loop spans 18 amino acids. In DNA, the CDR3 is TGTGCCACCGACCCGGGACTAGCGAATCGCAGAAACACCGGGGAGCTGTTTTTT. It yields the protein CATDPGLANRRNTGELFF.

The chain recombines TRBV5-4 with TRBJ2-2; 7 nucleotides match TRBD2. Germline values: CDR1 SGHNT, CDR2 YYREEE (reference sequence). This CDR3 contains 15 residues. Losses at the gene ends were 0 bases for V and 6 bases for J; bases not matched to a gene: 5. The CDR3 DNA is TGTGCCAGCAGCTTGGCTGGACTAGGAGCCGGGGAGCTGTTTTTT. It translates to CASSLAGLGAGELFF.

The rearrangement uses TRBV2 and TRBJ2-5, with a possible D match to TRBD2 (6 bases). The V end lost 4 bases, the J end lost 0 bases, and 15 bases lay between the germline ends. Germline values: CDR1 SNHLY, CDR2 FYNNEI. This CDR3 spans 16 amino acids. CDR3 in amino acids: CASSAQGGQYQETQYF. DNA of the CDR3: TGTGCCAGCAGTGCGCAGGGAGGCCAGTACCAAGAGACCCAGTACTTC.

V and J are TRBV6-5 and TRBJ1-2; no clear D. CDR3 size: 14 residues. Germline assignment: CDR1 MNHEY and CDR2 SVGAGI. Deletions cut 2 bases from V and 3 bases from J, with 10 bases between. The CDR3 DNA follows: TGTGCCAGCAGTTACGCAGGTGGCTACTATGGCTACACCTTC. Protein sequence: CASSYAGGYYGYTF.

The V and J genes are TRBV29-1 and TRBJ1-2; D call uncertain. V was shortened by 7 bases and J by 0 bases, with 6 bases between the two germline ends. The CDR3 is 11 amino acids. The germline V gene has CDR1 SQVTM and CDR2 ANQGSEA. The DNA for the CDR3 is TGCAGCGGGGAAGCTAACTATGGCTACACCTTC. This gives the protein CSGEANYGYTF.

The rearrangement links TRBV27 to TRBJ2-3, with D unclear. The germline V gene encodes CDR1 MNHEY and CDR2 SMNVEV (reference sequence). V was clipped by 3 bases and J by 7 bases, with 8 bases between them. This CDR3 has 12 amino acids. The CDR3 DNA sequence: TGTGCCAGCAGTTTCGTGGGAAATACGCAGTATTTT. Its protein product is CASSFVGNTQYF.

This clone was observed a single time. The chain links TRBV10-3 to TRBJ2-2; D is ambiguous. V was cut by 3 bases and J by 3 bases, with 11 bases left in between. Germline loops: CDR1 ENHRY, CDR2 SYGVKD. The length of the CDR3 is 15 residues. The CDR3 is CAISEGMGHTGELFF. DNA for the CDR3: TGTGCCATCAGTGAAGGGATGGGCCACACCGGGGAGCTGTTTTTT.

The gene calls are TRBV11-2 and TRBJ2-1; 7 bases are a match to TRBD2. There are 15 residues in the CDR3. Trimming took 2 bases from V and 3 from J; bases not matched to a gene: 4. Germline CDR1 reads SGHAT; CDR2 reads FQNNGV. The CDR3 loop is CASSLSSGFYNEQFF. The CDR3 DNA reads as TGTGCCAGCAGCTTAAGTAGCGGGTTCTACAATGAGCAGTTCTTC.

Within the sample, this clone is medium-sized. This chain connects TRBV7-8 to TRBJ2-7; the D is unclear. This CDR3 contains 13 residues. V was shortened by 5 bases and J by 2 bases, with 10 bases between the two germline ends. Germline V CDR1 and CDR2: SGHVS, FQNEAQ. The CDR3 DNA is TGTGCCAGCAGCCCCCGTCTTACCTACGAGCAGTACTTC. As protein: CASSPRLTYEQYF.

This chain links TRBV19 with TRBJ2-1; 14 bases match TRBD2. This CDR3 has 15 residues. V shed 7 bases, J shed 9 bases, and the junction held 8 bases outside the gene matches. Germline V gene data show CDR1 as LNHDA and CDR2 as SQIVND (reference sequence). The CDR3 region has the DNA TGTGCCAGTACCCTGGGACTAGCGGGAGTTGGTGAGCAGTTCTTC. It encodes CASTLGLAGVGEQFF.

The chain uses TRBV6-1 and TRBJ1-1; no firm D call. V was clipped by 5 bases and J by 5 bases, with 12 bases between them. The CDR3 runs to 13 residues. The germline gives CDR1 MNHNS, CDR2 SASEGT. CDR3 bases: TGTGCCAGCAGTTATCCCACCGGGACTGAAGCTTTCTTT. This codes for CASSYPTGTEAFF.

The J gene is TRBJ2-7, the V gene TRBV5-1; 7 bases are a match to TRBD2. The length of the CDR3 is 13 residues. Germline V gene lookup returns CDR1 SGHRS and CDR2 YFSETQ. Trimming cost V 1 base and J 7 bases; bases outside gene matches: 5. CDR3 residues: CASSLRGEVEQYF. CDR3 DNA: TGCGCCAGCAGCTTGCGGGGGGAGGTGGAGCAGTACTTC.

J is TRBJ1-6 and V is TRBV14; D unclear. Per the germline V gene, CDR1 is SGHDN and CDR2 is FVKESK. The CDR3 consists of 16 residues. Trimming took 4 bases from V and 3 from J, leaving 13 bases between them. The CDR3 DNA sequence: TGTGCCAGCAGCCGTGTTGGCGGAAGCTATAATTCACCCCTCCACTTT. Translation: CASSRVGGSYNSPLHF.

This clone was counted many times. This rearrangement joins TRBV2 to TRBJ2-4, with 7 nucleotides matching TRBD2. The J segment lost 0 bases and the V segment lost 6 bases, leaving 5 bases of the junction unmatched. Germline V gives CDR1 SNHLY, CDR2 FYNNEI. CDR3 size: 15 residues. The CDR3 sequence: CASRGTTLAKNIQYF. DNA for the CDR3: TGTGCCAGCAGAGGGACTACCCTAGCCAAAAACATTCAGTACTTC.

The chain has TRBV5-1 and TRBJ2-3, with D perhaps being TRBD1 or TRBD2 (5 bases each). V was trimmed by 2 bases and J by 2 bases, leaving 9 bases between them. The CDR3 runs 14 residues. From germline, CDR1 is SGHRS and CDR2 YFSETQ. The CDR3, as DNA: TGCGCCAGCAGCTTAGGGGACCCCACAGATACGCAGTATTTT. This sequence encodes CASSLGDPTDTQYF.

V is TRBV28 and J is TRBJ2-7, with a tentative D call TRBD2 (5 bases). The germline CDR1 and CDR2 sequences are MDHEN and SYDVKM. The V gene lost 3 bases and the J gene lost 5 bases, with 14 bases spanning the gap. The CDR3 covers 14 residues. The CDR3 loop reads CASSLPFSRDEQYF. For the CDR3, the DNA is TGTGCCAGCAGTTTGCCCTTTTCGAGGGACGAGCAGTACTTC. The full variable domain, its missing parts supplied by reference TRBV28 and TRBJ2-7, is DVKVTQSSRYLVKRTGEKVFLECVQDMDHENMFWYRQDPGLGLRLIYFSYDVKMKEKGDIPEGYSVSREKKERFSLILESASTNQTSMYLCASSLPFSRDEQYFGPGTRLTVT.

This clone has a handful of counts. This rearrangement joins TRBV5-1 to TRBJ2-1; perhaps TRBD2 as D (6 bases). The germline V and J ends were trimmed by 2 bases and 0 bases, with 12 bases remaining between them. The length of the CDR3 is 16 residues. The V gene's germline CDR1 is SGHRS and CDR2 YFSETQ. The CDR3: CASSFGGMSSYNEQFF. DNA of the CDR3: TGCGCCAGCAGCTTTGGGGGGATGAGCTCCTACAATGAGCAGTTCTTC. The variable domain in full, with the rest retrieved from reference TRBV5-1 and TRBJ2-1, is KAGVTQTPRYLIKTRGQQVTLSCSPISGHRSVSWYQQTPGQGLQFLFEYFSETQRNKGNFPGRFSGRQFSNSRSEMNVSTLELGDSALYLCASSFGGMSSYNEQFFGPGTRLTVL.

This sequence joins TRBV18 and TRBJ1-3, with D possibly being TRBD1 (6 bases). The V and J ends lost 4 bases and 2 bases respectively, with 12 bases between them. The CDR3 is 15 residues long. The germline V gene has CDR1 KGHSH and CDR2 LQKENI. CDR3 in DNA: TGTGCCAGCTCACGCACAGGGTTTCCTGGAAACACCATATATTTT. This codes for CASSRTGFPGNTIYF.